This T cell receptor beta chain emerged from a study of cytomegalovirus exposure and HLA in healthy donors. Whole-study findings and limits: Analysis was carried out at a later point, and it linked a missense DCLRE1C variant to TCR beta V- and J-gene trimming. The study had only CMV serostatus as immune exposure information. A later analysis linked some 17,000 TCR beta sequences to HLA alleles at 0.05 false discovery rate.

CDR1 and CDR2 (germline): SNHLY, FYNNEI. The CDR3 consists of 14 residues. V was pared by 6 bases and J by 4 bases, with 6 bases of the junction left unmatched. As to this clone: Its specificity is not known.

PCR primers comprised 60 Vbeta and 13 Jbeta primers. Produced via immunoSEQ multiplex PCR; TCRdb's table is partial and in-frame only. The table for this sample gives about 48,000 clones. The material sequenced was PBMCs. The chain carries TRBV2 and TRBJ1-1; 9 bases align to TRBD1. The clonotype was recovered from a woman aged 40 to 50 in good health and CMV-seronegative. This chain's CDR3 is CASSEQGAGTEAFF. CDR3 nucleotide sequence: TGTGCCAGCAGCGAACAGGGGGCAGGCACTGAAGCTTTCTTT. The entire variable domain, with the rest obtained from reference TRBV2 and TRBJ1-1, is as follows: EPEVTQTPSHQVTQMGQEVILRCVPISNHLYFYWYRQILGQKVEFLVSFYNNEISEKSEIFDDQFSVERPDGSNFTLKIRSTKLEDSAMYFCASSEQGAGTEAFFGQGTRLTVV.